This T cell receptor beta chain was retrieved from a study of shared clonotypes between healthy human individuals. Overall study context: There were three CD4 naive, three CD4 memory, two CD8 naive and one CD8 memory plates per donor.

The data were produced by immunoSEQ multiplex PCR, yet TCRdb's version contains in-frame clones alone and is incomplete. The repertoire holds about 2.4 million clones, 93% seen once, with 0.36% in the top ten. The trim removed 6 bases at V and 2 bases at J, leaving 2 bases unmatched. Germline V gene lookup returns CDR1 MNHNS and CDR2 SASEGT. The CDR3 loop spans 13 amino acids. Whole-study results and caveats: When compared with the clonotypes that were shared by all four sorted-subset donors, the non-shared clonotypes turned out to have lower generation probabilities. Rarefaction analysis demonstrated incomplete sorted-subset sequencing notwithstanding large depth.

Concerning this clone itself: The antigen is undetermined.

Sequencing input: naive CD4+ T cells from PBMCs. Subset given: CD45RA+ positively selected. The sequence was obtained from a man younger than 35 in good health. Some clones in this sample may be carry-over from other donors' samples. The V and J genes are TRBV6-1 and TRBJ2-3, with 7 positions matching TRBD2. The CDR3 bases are TGTGCCAGCAGGGGGGGGGTCACAGATACGCAGTATTTT. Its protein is CASRGGVTDTQYF.